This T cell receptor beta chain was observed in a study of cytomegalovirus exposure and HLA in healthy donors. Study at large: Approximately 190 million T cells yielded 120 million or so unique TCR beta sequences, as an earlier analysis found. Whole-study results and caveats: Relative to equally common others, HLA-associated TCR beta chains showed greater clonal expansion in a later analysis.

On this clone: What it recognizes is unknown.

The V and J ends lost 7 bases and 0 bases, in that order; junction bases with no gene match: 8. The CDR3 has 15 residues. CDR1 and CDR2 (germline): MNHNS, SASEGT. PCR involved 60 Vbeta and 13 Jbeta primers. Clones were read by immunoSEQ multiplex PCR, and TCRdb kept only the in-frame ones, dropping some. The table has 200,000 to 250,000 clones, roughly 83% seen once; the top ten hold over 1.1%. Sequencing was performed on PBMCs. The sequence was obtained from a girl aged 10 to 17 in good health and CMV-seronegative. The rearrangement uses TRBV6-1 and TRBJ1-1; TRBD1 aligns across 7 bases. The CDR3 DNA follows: TGTGCCAGCACACCACAGACAGGGATGAACACTGAAGCTTTCTTT. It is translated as CASTPQTGMNTEAFF.